The rows below give T cell receptor beta chains drawn from one sample of a study of blood T cell repertoires in COVID-19. The protocol was immunoSEQ multiplex PCR, while the TCRdb copy is restricted to in-frame clones and leaves out a portion. The table includes nearly 250,000 clones, 80% to 90% detected once. Source material: PBMCs or T cells enriched from blood (not recorded which). The receptors stem from a man aged 45-60 years who had been exposed to COVID-19. Each CDR3 is given with its conserved first and last residue. The D gene is left open where the match is weak. Size is omitted from some rows. Given values are once, few, many or a class for expanded clones.

TRBJ2-1 | TRBV5-8 | TRBD2 | - | TGTGCCAGCAGCCAATTAGCGGGGTCCTACAATGAGCAGTTCTTC | CASSQLAGSYNEQFF
TRBJ1-1 | TRBV10-3 | - | - | TGTGCCATCAAGCTTAGTCACACTGGGCAAGCTGAAGCTTTCTTT | CAIKLSHTGQAEAFF
TRBJ1-4 | TRBV18 | - | - | TGTGCCAGCTCCCCCTCGGGACACGGTGCAACTAATGAAAAACTGTTTTTT | CASSPSGHGATNEKLFF
TRBJ1-6 | TRBV27 | TRBD1 | - | TGTGCCAGCAGTTTTGACAGGGGTGGAAAGAATTCACCCCTCCACTTT | CASSFDRGGKNSPLHF
TRBJ1-2 | TRBV5-1 | - | - | TGCGCCAGCAGCTTGGGGAGGGGAGGCCAGTCTGGCTACACCTTC | CASSLGRGGQSGYTF
TRBJ2-1 | TRBV18 | TRBD2 | - | TGTGCCAGCTCACCTTCAATGCCGGGACTAGTCGGTGAGCAGTTCTTC | CASSPSMPGLVGEQFF
TRBJ2-7 | TRBV29-1 | TRBD1 | - | TGCAGCGTTTTAACAGGGGAAATAGACGAGCAGTACTTC | CSVLTGEIDEQYF
TRBJ2-2 | TRBV2 | - | few | TGTGCCAGCAGTCTACAGGGAAGGACCGGGGAGCTGTTTTTT | CASSLQGRTGELFF
TRBJ1-5 | TRBV2 | TRBD1 | - | TGTGCCAGCAGTGGGGGACAGGTGTATAGCAATCAGCCCCAGCATTTT | CASSGGQVYSNQPQHF
TRBJ2-6 | TRBV7-3 | - | - | TGTGCCAGCAGCGACACGACAGGATCAAACGTCCTGACTTTC | CASSDTTGSNVLTF
TRBJ2-3 | TRBV2 | - | - | TGTGCCAGCAGTGACTCCCTAAGCACAGATACGCAGTATTTT | CASSDSLSTDTQYF
TRBJ2-7 | TRBV19 | TRBD1 | - | TGTGCCAGTAGTACGGACAGGTCCTACGAGCAGTACTTC | CASSTDRSYEQYF
TRBJ1-6 | TRBV6-1 | - | - | TGTGCCAGCAGTGTCAGGGGCGCGTTCCGCAATTCACCCCTCCACTTT | CASSVRGAFRNSPLHF
TRBJ2-2 | TRBV18 | TRBD1 | - | TGTGCCAGCTCATCCGGGACAGGGTCCCCCGGGGAGCTGTTTTTT | CASSSGTGSPGELFF
TRBJ2-1 | TRBV5-1 | TRBD2 | - | TGCGCCAGCAGCTCGCTAGCGGGAGGTTTTTTGCGGCAGTTCTTC | CASSSLAGGFLRQFF
TRBJ2-1 | TRBV7-3 | TRBD1 | - | TGTGCCAGCAGCCCAGGGGGCGGTAGCTCCTACAATGAGCAGTTCTTC | CASSPGGGSSYNEQFF
TRBJ2-1 | TRBV10-2 | TRBD2 | - | TGCGCCAGCAGGGGCCCCCCCGGGACTAGCGACTACAATGAGCAGTTCTTC | CASRGPPGTSDYNEQFF
TRBJ2-1 | TRBV11-3 | - | - | TGTGCCAGCAGCTTATATGGGAGCAATGAGCAGTTCTTC | CASSLYGSNEQFF
TRBJ1-2 | TRBV27 | TRBD1 | few | TGTGCCAGCAGTGTTACAGGGGGATCAGGCAACTATGGCTACACCTTC | CASSVTGGSGNYGYTF
TRBJ2-1 | TRBV7-2 | - | - | TGTGCCAGCAGCTTCGACTTTTCCTACCGGAATGAGCAGTTCTTC | CASSFDFSYRNEQFF
TRBJ2-5 | TRBV19 | - | - | TGTGCCAGTAGTATGGGTCTCAAACTTCGGGGGACCCAGTACTTC | CASSMGLKLRGTQYF
TRBJ1-2 | TRBV6-1 | TRBD1 | - | TGTGCCAGCAGTGAGACGACAGGGAGATATGGCTACACCTTC | CASSETTGRYGYTF
TRBJ1-2 | TRBV28 | - | - | TGTGCCAGCAGTCCCAGGACAGATGGCTACACCTTC | CASSPRTDGYTF
TRBJ1-5 | TRBV7-8 | - | - | TGTGCCAGCAGCCTCCCCGCAGGTCAGCCCCAGCATTTT | CASSLPAGQPQHF
TRBJ1-5 | TRBV4-2 | TRBD1 | - | TGTGCCAGCAGCCAAGATTACTTTCGGACAGGGGTAAATCAGCCCCAGCATTTT | CASSQDYFRTGVNQPQHF
TRBJ1-2 | TRBV5-1 | - | - | TGCGCCAGCAGCTTGGCCGGGGCAGGAGGGGCCTATGGCTACACCTTC | CASSLAGAGGAYGYTF
TRBJ1-6 | TRBV5-1 | TRBD1 | - | TGCGCCAGCAGCTTGACAGGGGGCGCGAGCTCCTATAATTCACCCCTCCACTTT | CASSLTGGASSYNSPLHF
TRBJ1-1 | TRBV18 | TRBD1 | - | TGTGCCAGCTCACGACAGGGGAACACTGAAGCTTTCTTT | CASSRQGNTEAFF
TRBJ1-6 | TRBV30 | TRBD1 | - | TGTGCCTGGAGGGACCAGGGACAGGGGTATTCACCCCTCCACTTT | CAWRDQGQGYSPLHF
TRBJ1-5 | TRBV4-1 | - | - | TGCGCCAGCAGCCAAGACCCGCACTCGAAAAGCAATCAGCCCCAGCATTTT | CASSQDPHSKSNQPQHF
TRBJ2-3 | TRBV24-1 | TRBD2 | - | TGTGCCACCAGTGAAGGGCTAGCGGGACACGGCACAGATACGCAGTATTTT | CATSEGLAGHGTDTQYF
TRBJ2-2 | TRBV3-1/TRBV3-2 | TRBD2 | - | TGTGCCAGCACCCGACTAGCGGGCGGGGAGCTGTTTTTT | CASTRLAGGELFF
TRBJ1-2 | TRBV28 | - | - | TGTGCCAGCAGTTTATCCCCGCGGTATGGCTACACCTTC | CASSLSPRYGYTF
TRBJ2-1 | TRBV5-1 | TRBD1 | - | TGCGCCAGCAGCTTTCCTCCGGGACAGCCGTTCTTC | CASSFPPGQPFF
TRBJ1-5 | TRBV30 | - | - | TGTGCCTGGAGTCCAGGGTTCAATCAGCCCCAGCATTTT | CAWSPGFNQPQHF
TRBJ1-2 | TRBV18 | TRBD1 | few | TGTGCCAGCTCACCAGGGGGACAGGGGGCGCTTGGCTACACCTTC | CASSPGGQGALGYTF
TRBJ1-2 | TRBV4-1 | TRBD1 | - | TGCGCCAGCAGCCAAGGTGTAGGGACAGGCTATGGCTACACCTTC | CASSQGVGTGYGYTF
TRBJ2-3 | TRBV7-2 | TRBD2 | - | TGTGCCAGCAGCTTAGGGCGGGGGATCGATACGCAGTATTTT | CASSLGRGIDTQYF
TRBJ2-2 | TRBV5-1 | TRBD2 | - | TGCGCCAGCAGGTTACCGGGACTAGCCACCGGGGAGCTGTTTTTT | CASRLPGLATGELFF
TRBJ1-1 | TRBV29-1 | - | - | TGCAGCGTTGAAGTTCGTCCCGGGGGGAACACTGAAGCTTTCTTT | CSVEVRPGGNTEAFF
TRBJ2-5 | TRBV4-1 | TRBD2 | - | TGCGCCAGCAGCCAAGGTCGGGGGGGCTATGTGGAGACCCAGTACTTC | CASSQGRGGYVETQYF
TRBJ1-2 | TRBV6-1 | - | - | TGTGCCAGCAGTGAAATATCGTTCGGGGGCTACACCTTC | CASSEISFGGYTF
TRBJ2-3 | TRBV5-1 | TRBD1 | - | TGCGCCAGCAGCTCCTGGACAGGCCTGCGCACAGATACGCAGTATTTT | CASSSWTGLRTDTQYF
TRBJ1-5 | TRBV7-9 | TRBD1 | - | TGTGCCAGCAGTAGGGGGCAAGATAATCAGCCCCAGCATTTT | CASSRGQDNQPQHF
TRBJ2-5 | TRBV19 | - | - | TGTGCCAGTGGACTACGGACCCTAGGGACCCAGTACTTC | CASGLRTLGTQYF
TRBJ1-1 | TRBV5-1 | - | - | TGCGCCAGCAGCTTGGGCCCCGGGGACACTGAAGCTTTCTTT | CASSLGPGDTEAFF
TRBJ2-3 | TRBV9 | - | once | TGTGCCAGCAGCGTAGAAGGACTCCGCACAGATACGCAGTATTTT | CASSVEGLRTDTQYF
TRBJ2-1 | TRBV24-1 | TRBD2 | - | TGTGCCACCAGTGATCCCGCCGGGGGGGCCCACGATGAGCAGTTCTTC | CATSDPAGGAHDEQFF
TRBJ1-5 | TRBV30 | - | - | TGTGCCTGGACAGGGCAAGATAGCAATCAGCCCCAGCATTTT | CAWTGQDSNQPQHF
TRBJ2-1 | TRBV7-3 | TRBD2 | - | TGTGCCAGCAGCCCCAAGAGCGGGATCTACAATGAGCAGTTCTTC | CASSPKSGIYNEQFF
TRBJ1-5 | TRBV3-1/TRBV3-2 | - | - | TGTGCCAGCAGCCAAGGGTTCCCCAGTTATGGGCCCCAGCATTTT | CASSQGFPSYGPQHF
TRBJ2-3 | TRBV2 | - | - | TGTGCCAGTCCCCGGGGGACTGGGGATACGCAGTATTTT | CASPRGTGDTQYF